The sequence of this T cell receptor (beta chain) was determined in a study of T cell repertoires in cytomegalovirus infection. Across the whole study: A matching HLA type, together with CMV infection, was signaled by public TCR beta signatures.

V was clipped by 0 bases and J by 7 bases; unmatched bases: 7. Germline CDR1 is LGHNA and CDR2 is YNFKEQ. CDR3 size: 17 residues. In TCRdb, the reads were re-called with MiXCR into one record per CDR3 protein. The sample comprises some 220,000 distinct CDR3 sequences, 9% to 15% of which are singletons, and around 1.6% rests with the top ten. Study findings and constraints: Dominating the ex vivo response were TCR beta clonotypes that were CMV-specific and HLA-C-restricted. Frequencies of public TCR beta families were cumulated, and this identified carriers of CMV plus the relevant HLA.

This clonotype was detected many times. What it binds is unknown. Material: PBMCs. This receptor was taken from a human donor in good health (CMV status not recorded). Some clones in this sample may be carry-over from other donors' samples. The genes are TRBV4-2 and TRBJ1-6; 9 bases match TRBD1. The CDR3 sequence is CASSQEPTGGVNSPLHF. CDR3 coding DNA: TGTGCCAGCAGCCAAGAACCCACAGGGGGCGTAAATTCACCCCTCCACTTT.